This section outlines one T cell receptor (beta chain) sequence together with its context. The repertoire was sequenced with immunoSEQ multiplex PCR; TCRdb's copy has only in-frame clones and lacks some. The sample holds about 89,000 clones, more than 70% seen once. The ends were cut back, 5 bases at V and 2 bases at J, with 13 bases in the middle. Germline lookup yields CDR1 PRHDT and CDR2 FYEKMQ (reference sequence). The CDR3 length is 14 residues. This sample is part of a study of control samples from healthy donors and cancer patients. The chain is built from TRBV13 and TRBJ2-7; D unclear. This TCR was recovered from a woman aged 40 to 50 in good health. Sequences were obtained from blood. CDR3 nucleotide sequence: TGTGCCAGCAGCCTTACGGGTCGTACCTACGAGCAGTACTTC. This translates into CASSLTGRTYEQYF.